A single sample gave rise to the 5 T cell receptor beta chains below, sequenced in a study of identical twins. Each CDR3 protein is one row after TCRdb ran MiXCR on the 5' RACE reads. The profile covers approximately 500,000 distinct CDR3 sequences, with less than 25% appearing a single time and about 2.9% taken by the ten largest. These data also featured in a second study, about T cells expressing NK-cell markers.

The sample taken for sequencing was CD4+ T cells sorted from blood. These receptor sequences come from a woman between 18 and 29 years old in good health.

Written as DNA, the CDR3 is TGTGCCAGCAGCCAAATTTGGCAGGGCTACGAGCAGTACTTC. Protein: CASSQIWQGYEQYF. V and J are TRBV3-1 and TRBJ2-7, with D perhaps matching TRBD1 (5 bases). Germline CDR1 reads LGHDT; CDR2 reads YNNKEL (reference sequence). Deletions cut 2 bases from V and 3 bases from J, with 11 bases between. This CDR3 has 14 residues.

This clonotype was seen more than once but under ten times. Lacking the conserved final phenylalanine or tryptophan, this CDR3 likely reflects a read error. The chain couples TRBV6-2 or TRBV6-3 to TRBJ1-1; perhaps TRBD1 as D (6 bases). The germline gives CDR1 MNHEY, CDR2 SVGEGT. The CDR3 totals 14 residues. Between the trimmed V and J ends, which lost 2 bases and 1 base, there was a span of 8 bases. For the CDR3, the DNA is TGTGCCAGCAGTTACCGGACAGCGAACACTGAAGCTTTCCTT. Protein: CASSYRTANTEAFL.

The gene calls are TRBV5-1 and TRBJ1-1, with 9 positions matching TRBD1. The CDR3 totals 15 residues. V was clipped by 4 bases and J by 5 bases; unmatched bases: 9. The germline CDR1 and CDR2 sequences are SGHRS and YFSETQ. The CDR3 region is CASSIQDRGRTEAFF. CDR3 sequence (DNA): TGCGCCAGCAGCATCCAGGACAGGGGACGAACTGAAGCTTTCTTT.

The genes are TRBV3-1 and TRBJ2-1; maybe TRBD1 (6 bases). Germline assignment: CDR1 LGHDT and CDR2 YNNKEL (reference sequence). Trimming took off 2 bases at V and 0 bases at J, with 8 bases between the two ends. CDR3 length: 15 residues. The CDR3 DNA follows: TGTGCCAGCAGCCAACAGGGGCTCTCCTACAATGAGCAGTTCTTC. Translation: CASSQQGLSYNEQFF.

The table lists this clonotype with a few counts. The genes are TRBV7-2 and TRBJ2-7; TRBD1 agrees at 8 bases. The length of the CDR3 is 15 residues. Germline trimming cut 0 bases from V and 2 bases from J; bases unmatched to any gene: 3. In germline, CDR1 is SGHTA, CDR2 FQGNSA. The CDR3 sequence: CASSLATGAPYEQYF. The CDR3 nucleotides are TGTGCCAGCAGCTTAGCGACAGGGGCTCCCTACGAGCAGTACTTC.